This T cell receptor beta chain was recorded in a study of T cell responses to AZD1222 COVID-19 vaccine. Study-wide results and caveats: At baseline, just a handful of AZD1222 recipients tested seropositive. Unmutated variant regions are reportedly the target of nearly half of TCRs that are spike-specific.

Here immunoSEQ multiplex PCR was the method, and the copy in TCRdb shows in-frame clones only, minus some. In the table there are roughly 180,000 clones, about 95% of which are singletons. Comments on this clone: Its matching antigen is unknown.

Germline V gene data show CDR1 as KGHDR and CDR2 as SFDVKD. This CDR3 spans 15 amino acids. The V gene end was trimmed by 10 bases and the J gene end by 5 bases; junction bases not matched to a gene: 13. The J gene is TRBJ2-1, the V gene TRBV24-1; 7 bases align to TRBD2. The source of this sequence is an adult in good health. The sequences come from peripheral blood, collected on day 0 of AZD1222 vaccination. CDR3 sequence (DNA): TGTGCCACAAGAGGAAGCGGGGATGGAAACAATGAGCAGTTCTTC. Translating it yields CATRGSGDGNNEQFF.